This is a list of T cell receptor beta chains from one sample in a study of blood T cell repertoires in COVID-19. Sequenced by immunoSEQ multiplex PCR; TCRdb stores in-frame clones only, minus some. This table holds almost 200,000 clones, around 81% found once. Sequencing was carried out using peripheral blood. The receptors were sampled from a man aged 60-69 years with COVID-19, enrolled during active disease. Each CDR3 is given with its conserved first and last residue. A D gene is named only where the DNA matches it firmly. Not all rows give a size; the values are once, few, many and, for expanded clones, a class.

D: TRBD1; J: TRBJ1-4; size: -; V: TRBV19; DNA: TGTGCCAGTAGTACCTACAGGGGGACTAATGAAAAACTGTTTTTT; CDR3: CASSTYRGTNEKLFF
D: -; J: TRBJ2-7; size: -; V: TRBV28; DNA: TGTGCCAGCACCCCCCCGGGACTGAGCTACGAGCAGTACTTC; CDR3: CASTPPGLSYEQYF
D: TRBD1; J: TRBJ1-6; size: -; V: TRBV7-8; DNA: TGTGCCAGCACCGCGCCGGGACAGACTAATTCACCCCTCCACTTT; CDR3: CASTAPGQTNSPLHF
D: -; J: TRBJ1-1; size: -; V: TRBV12-3/TRBV12-4; DNA: TGTGCCAGCAGTTTGGACTACACTGAAGCTTTCTTT; CDR3: CASSLDYTEAFF
D: TRBD2; J: TRBJ2-7; size: once; V: TRBV9; DNA: TGTGCCAGCAGCGATGGGACTAGCGGACCCTACGAGCAGTACTTC; CDR3: CASSDGTSGPYEQYF
D: TRBD2; J: TRBJ2-1; size: -; V: TRBV13; DNA: TGTGCCAGCAGTTTCGAAGCGGGAGCCGCTGTTGAGCAGTTCTTC; CDR3: CASSFEAGAAVEQFF
D: -; J: TRBJ2-2; size: few; V: TRBV5-1; DNA: TGCGCCAGCAGCTTGGGACAGAACACCGGGGAGCTGTTTTTT; CDR3: CASSLGQNTGELFF
D: TRBD2; J: TRBJ2-1; size: -; V: TRBV27; DNA: TGTGCCAGCAGTGTCTCCGGGACTAGGGCCTACAATGAGCAGTTCTTC; CDR3: CASSVSGTRAYNEQFF
D: TRBD2; J: TRBJ2-7; size: -; V: TRBV7-8; DNA: TGTGCCAGCAGCTCCCGGGGCCGAGGGAGGGAGAGGGGCTCCTACGAGCAGTACTTC; CDR3: CASSSRGRGRERGSYEQYF
D: -; J: TRBJ1-5; size: -; V: TRBV20-1; DNA: TGCAGTGCTAGTAGAGGGAGGGGAACGGGGAGCAATCAGCCCCAGCATTTT; CDR3: CSASRGRGTGSNQPQHF
D: TRBD1; J: TRBJ2-1; size: -; V: TRBV30; DNA: TGTGCCTGGGGACTCCCCGGGACAGGGGCTCGTGAGCAGTTCTTC; CDR3: CAWGLPGTGAREQFF
D: -; J: TRBJ2-7; size: -; V: TRBV6-5; DNA: TGTGCCAGCAGTTGGACAGACTCCTACGAGCAGTACTTC; CDR3: CASSWTDSYEQYF
D: -; J: TRBJ2-7; size: -; V: TRBV3-1/TRBV3-2; DNA: TGTGCCAGCAGTCTAAGTTACGAGCAGTACTTC; CDR3: CASSLSYEQYF
D: -; J: TRBJ2-1; size: -; V: TRBV4-1; DNA: TGCGCCAGCAGCCAGGAGGTCCGGTCCAATGAGCAGTTCTTC; CDR3: CASSQEVRSNEQFF
D: -; J: TRBJ2-5; size: -; V: TRBV20-1; DNA: TGCAGTGCTAGTCCCGGGATGGCAGGAGAGACCCAGTACTTC; CDR3: CSASPGMAGETQYF
D: TRBD1; J: TRBJ2-2; size: -; V: TRBV11-3; DNA: TGTGCCAGCAGCTTGGGACAGTCCACCGGGGAGCTGTTTTTT; CDR3: CASSLGQSTGELFF
D: -; J: TRBJ1-5; size: -; V: TRBV21-1; DNA: TGTGCCAGCAGCACGAAGAGAAGGGAGCAGCCCCAGCATTTT; CDR3: CASSTKRREQPQHF
D: -; J: TRBJ1-1; size: -; V: TRBV30; DNA: TGTGCCTGGAGGAGCCGGGTCACTGAAGCTTTCTTT; CDR3: CAWRSRVTEAFF
D: -; J: TRBJ1-1; size: -; V: TRBV5-4; DNA: TGTGCCAGCAGCTGGACAACTAACACTGAAGCTTTCTTT; CDR3: CASSWTTNTEAFF
D: -; J: TRBJ2-3; size: -; V: TRBV6-4; DNA: TGTGCCAGCAGTGCCCTGGCGGGGGCGAGCACAGATACGCAGTATTTT; CDR3: CASSALAGASTDTQYF
D: -; J: TRBJ1-3; size: -; V: TRBV10-3; DNA: TGTGCCATCAGGGGACTGGTCTCTGGAAACACCATATATTTT; CDR3: CAIRGLVSGNTIYF
D: -; J: TRBJ1-6; size: -; V: TRBV28; DNA: TGTGCCAGCAGTTTTGGAGTCCCTAATTCACCCCTCCACTTT; CDR3: CASSFGVPNSPLHF
D: TRBD1; J: TRBJ1-2; size: -; V: TRBV30; DNA: TGTGCCTGGAGTGTGGGGACAGCTTTCTATGGCTACACCTTC; CDR3: CAWSVGTAFYGYTF
D: -; J: TRBJ1-2; size: -; V: TRBV19; DNA: TGTGCCAGTGGGGACACGATCTATGGCTACACCTTC; CDR3: CASGDTIYGYTF
D: -; J: TRBJ1-1; size: -; V: TRBV18; DNA: TGTGCCAGCTCAGAGGGACTCAAGGGCACTGAAGCTTTCTTT; CDR3: CASSEGLKGTEAFF
D: -; J: TRBJ2-7; size: -; V: TRBV9; DNA: TGTGCCAGCAGCGTAGATGGACTGGAGGAGCAGTACTTC; CDR3: CASSVDGLEEQYF
D: -; J: TRBJ2-7; size: -; V: TRBV2; DNA: TGTGCCAGCAGTGACCGGACTACCGTTAGCGAGCAGTACTTC; CDR3: CASSDRTTVSEQYF
D: -; J: TRBJ1-5; size: -; V: TRBV30; DNA: TGTGCCTGGGACCGGGGGTATCAGCCCCAGCATTTT; CDR3: CAWDRGYQPQHF
D: TRBD2; J: TRBJ2-7; size: -; V: TRBV20-1; DNA: TGCAGTGCTAGTGTCGGGAGGGCCTCCTACGAGCAGTACTTC; CDR3: CSASVGRASYEQYF
D: TRBD1; J: TRBJ1-3; size: -; V: TRBV29-1; DNA: TGCAGCGTGGGACAGGGAGGGGCTGGAAACACCATATATTTT; CDR3: CSVGQGGAGNTIYF
D: -; J: TRBJ2-3; size: -; V: TRBV6-5; DNA: TGTGCCAGCCTCATGGGGAGTCGCACAGATACGCAGTATTTT; CDR3: CASLMGSRTDTQYF
D: -; J: TRBJ1-1; size: -; V: TRBV2; DNA: TGTGCCAGCAGTGTGACCAGGGGAAACACTGAAGCTTTCTTT; CDR3: CASSVTRGNTEAFF